This TCR beta chain was sequenced in a study of blood T cell repertoires in COVID-19. Background on the study: Sites across the United States, Italy and Spain contributed samples from acute and convalescent COVID-19. T cells, B-cell-depleted T cells, or PBMCs provided the cDNA or gDNA that served as material.

V lost 4 bases and J 4 bases, leaving 14 bases between the germline ends. Germline V gene sequence: CDR1 SGHAT, CDR2 FQNNGV. The CDR3 runs to 14 residues. Source study methods: The authors estimated nucleated cell counts from reference gene primer amplification. This table comes from immunoSEQ multiplex PCR, and its TCRdb copy is limited to in-frame clones, with some not included. Clonal size and the V and J genes are those of that table, whereas D and trimming came from the DNA. The sample lists 85,000 to 90,000 clones, 85% to 95% occurring once. The gene calls are TRBV11-2 and TRBJ2-7, with a possible D match to TRBD1 (6 bases). Sequenced sample: peripheral blood. The receptor was derived from a human donor with active COVID-19. The donor label of this sample is uncertain. The CDR3 DNA reads as TGTGCCAGCAGCTCGAGGGGGAGTGGGTACGAGCAGTACTTC. Its translation: CASSSRGSGYEQYF. Complete variable domain (other parts from reference TRBV11-2 and TRBJ2-7): EAGVAQSPRYKIIEKRQSVAFWCNPISGHATLYWYQQILGQGPKLLIQFQNNGVVDDSQLPKDRFSAERLKGVDSTLKIQPAKLEDSAVYLCASSSRGSGYEQYFGPGTRLTVT.